The 18 T cell receptor beta chains reported below all come from one sample, sequenced in a study of vaccination and CD4 T cells after COVID-19. With the Oncomine TCR Beta short-read assay, DNA from cultured CD4+ T cells was sequenced. Each CDR3 protein gets one entry after TCRdb re-called the PCR reads with MiXCR. Of about 15,000 distinct CDR3 sequences listed, approximately 30% are singletons. The treatment denotes: roughly ten-day PBMC culture with coronavirus spike peptide pools or control peptides (ViraFEST assay). No antigen has been identified for these receptors. The sample comprised cultured CD4+ T cells from blood. The receptors come from a human donor with COVID-19.

This clonotype has more than one count but fewer than ten. The V and J genes are TRBV7-9 and TRBJ1-5; D is unresolved. The CDR3 has 13 amino acids. Germline V gene lookup returns CDR1 SEHNR and CDR2 FQNEAQ (reference sequence). Trimming stripped 5 bases from V and 1 base from J, with 6 bases between. This chain's CDR3 is CASSPDSNQPQHF. CDR3 sequence (DNA): TGTGCCAGCAGCCCTGACAGCAATCAGCCCCAGCATTTT.

The chain combines TRBV6-5 with TRBJ1-2; D gene ambiguous. This CDR3 has 14 amino acids. Trimming stripped 3 bases from V and 1 base from J, with 9 bases between. Per germline, CDR1 MNHEY and CDR2 SVGAGI. CDR3 residues: CASSYSGFNYGYTF. CDR3 coding DNA: TGTGCCAGCAGTTATTCAGGTTTTAACTATGGCTACACCTTC.

The chain recombines TRBV5-4 with TRBJ2-1; D possibly corresponds to TRBD2 (5 bases). CDR1 is SGHNT, CDR2 YYREEE, per germline (reference sequence). The CDR3 runs 12 residues. Trimming shortened V by 4 bases and J by 7 bases, and 9 bases separated the two germline ends. This CDR3 reads CASSRTRNEQFF. In nucleotides, the CDR3 is TGTGCCAGCAGCCGTACTAGAAATGAGCAGTTCTTC.

The chain uses TRBV11-3 and TRBJ2-5; 9 nucleotides align to TRBD1. After removal of 4 bases from V and 5 bases from J, the junction contained 5 bases not matched to a gene. Germline V CDR1 and CDR2: SGHNT, YENEEA. This CDR3 has 14 amino acids. The CDR3 DNA sequence: TGTGCCAGCAGCTCCGGGACAGGGCAGGAGACCCAGTACTTC. It translates to CASSSGTGQETQYF.

This clonotype was seen only a few times. The chain is built from TRBV20-1 and TRBJ1-5; D is unresolved. Per germline, CDR1 DFQATT and CDR2 SNEGSKA (reference sequence). The CDR3 consists of 15 residues. V lost 3 bases and J 3 bases, leaving 15 bases between the germline ends. CDR3 bases: TGCAGTGCTAGCACCCCGGGGAGCAACAATCAGCCCCAGCATTTT. Amino acids: CSASTPGSNNQPQHF.

J is TRBJ2-2 and V is TRBV27, with TRBD2 matching over 9 bases. CDR3 length: 17 residues. The ends lost 3 bases at V and 6 bases at J; junction bases unmatched: 11. Germline V gene data show CDR1 as MNHEY and CDR2 as SMNVEV (reference sequence). The CDR3 is CASSFGVASGVSGELFF. The CDR3 DNA reads as TGTGCCAGCAGTTTCGGGGTGGCTAGCGGGGTTTCCGGGGAGCTGTTTTTT.

In regard to this clonotype: Germline is not matched at one junction end, which may reflect a read error. This chain uses TRBV7-9 with TRBJ2-3; 9 bases agree with TRBD2. CDR1 SEHNR and CDR2 FQNEAQ come from the germline V gene (reference sequence). The CDR3 contains 16 residues. Here the CDR3 reads CAGSLSRLAGTDTQYF. Written as DNA, the CDR3 is TGTGCCGGCAGCTTATCAAGGCTAGCGGGGACAGATACGCAGTATTTT. The whole variable domain, filled in from reference TRBV7-9 and TRBJ2-3, reads DTGVSQNPRHKITKRGQNVTFRCDPISEHNRLYWYRQTLGQGPEFLTYFQNEAQLEKSRLLSDRFSAERPKGSFSTLEIQRTEQGDSAMYLCAGSLSRLAGTDTQYFGPGTRLTVL.

This clonotype was seen only a few times. The chain uses TRBV5-4 and TRBJ2-4; no clear D. Germline CDR1 is SGHNT and CDR2 is YYREEE (reference sequence). Trimming shortened V by 1 base and J by 6 bases, and 11 bases separated the two germline ends. CDR3 size: 14 residues. The CDR3 coding sequence is TGTGCCAGCAGCTTGAGGGAAGGGTCAAACATTCAGTACTTC. Translating it yields CASSLREGSNIQYF.

This sequence joins TRBV28 and TRBJ2-5; 7 positions match TRBD1. Trimming at V came to 6 bases and at J to 3 bases, leaving 10 bases not matched to a gene. The germline V gene has CDR1 MDHEN and CDR2 SYDVKM. This CDR3 has 15 amino acids. CDR3 protein: CASSEQGTAKETQYF. Here the CDR3 DNA reads TGTGCCAGCAGCGAACAAGGGACAGCAAAAGAGACCCAGTACTTC.

The genes are TRBV6-1 and TRBJ2-3; TRBD1 matches 9 bases. The CDR3 covers 16 residues. V trimming: 11 bases; J trimming: 0 bases; junction bases outside the gene matches: 12. Germline CDR1 and CDR2: MNHNS and SASEGT. CDR3 sequence (DNA): TGTGCCGCCACCGACAGGGGGGAAACTAGCACAGATACGCAGTATTTT. Its protein product is CAATDRGETSTDTQYF.

The J gene is TRBJ1-5, the V gene TRBV19; 7 bases match TRBD1. Per germline, CDR1 LNHDA and CDR2 SQIVND (reference sequence). The CDR3 runs to 15 residues. The ends lost 9 bases at V and 6 bases at J; junction bases unmatched: 14. CDR3 amino acids: CASTQPGQVFQPQHF. In DNA, the CDR3 is TGTGCCAGCACCCAACCCGGACAGGTCTTTCAGCCCCAGCATTTT.

This clonotype was observed a few times. This rearrangement joins TRBV29-1 to TRBJ1-1, with D hard to call. The germline V gene has CDR1 SQVTM and CDR2 ANQGSEA. The CDR3 spans 12 residues. Trimming stripped 7 bases from V and 1 base from J, with 10 bases between. The CDR3 is CSGLQRNTEAFF. The CDR3 coding sequence is TGCAGCGGCCTACAGAGGAACACTGAAGCTTTCTTT.

Points on this clonotype: One end of the junction varies from germline; a read error may be responsible. The rearrangement joins TRBV12-3 or TRBV12-4 to TRBJ2-3, with 9 bases aligning to TRBD2. The CDR3 has 16 residues. The CDR3 sequence: CVSSLRAGGFSDTQYF. DNA of the CDR3: TGTGTCAGCAGTTTACGGGCGGGGGGGTTTTCAGATACGCAGTATTTT.

This clonotype was picked up a small number of times. The CDR3: CASSLFGFRHTGELFF. Here the CDR3 DNA reads TGTGCCAGCAGTTTATTCGGGTTCAGGCACACCGGGGAGCTGTTTTTT. The chain joins TRBV27 to TRBJ2-2, with D hard to call. V gave up 1 base and J gave up 3 bases, with 12 bases separating them. The germline V gene has CDR1 MNHEY and CDR2 SMNVEV (reference sequence). This CDR3 has 16 amino acids.

The CDR3: CASSYSPGQGNEKLFF. The CDR3 DNA reads TGTGCCAGCAGTTACTCACCCGGACAGGGGAATGAAAAACTGTTTTTT. This chain links TRBV6-5 with TRBJ1-4; 9 nucleotides line up with TRBD1. The germline gives CDR1 MNHEY, CDR2 SVGAGI. CDR3 length equals 16 residues. Trimming at V came to 0 bases and at J to 5 bases, leaving 4 bases not matched to a gene.

This chain uses TRBV6-1 with TRBJ2-5; a possible D gene is TRBD1 (5 bases). The CDR3 is 14 residues long. Trimming cost V 5 bases and J 5 bases, with 15 bases left between them. Germline CDR1 reads MNHNS; CDR2 reads SASEGT. The CDR3 sequence is CASSPELGRETQYF. In nucleotides, the CDR3 is TGTGCCAGCAGTCCAGAGTTGGGGCGGGAGACCCAGTACTTC.

This clonotype has only a few counts. J is TRBJ1-2 and V is TRBV11-2; TRBD1 might be the D (5 bases). Trimming removed 2 bases at V and 4 bases at J, with 11 bases between. The V gene's germline CDR1 is SGHAT and CDR2 FQNNGV. This CDR3 is 14 amino acids long. CDR3 amino acids: CASSLTRGPYGYTF. The CDR3 DNA sequence: TGTGCCAGCAGCTTAACTAGGGGCCCCTATGGCTACACCTTC. The variable domain in full, completed from reference TRBV11-2 and TRBJ1-2, reads EAGVAQSPRYKIIEKRQSVAFWCNPISGHATLYWYQQILGQGPKLLIQFQNNGVVDDSQLPKDRFSAERLKGVDSTLKIQPAKLEDSAVYLCASSLTRGPYGYTFGSGTRLTVV.

This clonotype was detected only a few times. The chain combines TRBV7-2 with TRBJ2-3, with D possibly being TRBD1 or TRBD2 (5 bases each). Germline V gene sequence: CDR1 SGHTA, CDR2 FQGNSA. Deletions cut 8 bases from V and 1 base from J, with 19 bases between. The CDR3 runs to 16 residues. For the CDR3, the DNA is TGTGCCAGCGCTATTCGGGGCCAGAGCCGCACAGATACGCAGTATTTT. It specifies CASAIRGQSRTDTQYF.